A single sample gave rise to the 29 T cell receptor beta chains below, sequenced in a study of T cells in Graves' hyperthyroidism and ophthalmopathy. What was amplified from RNA transcripts were TCR beta CDR3 regions. TCR CDR3 regions were first amplified by RT-PCR with HTBI primers. TCRdb reanalysed the multiplex PCR reads using MiXCR and keeps one entry per CDR3 protein. Of 400,000 to 500,000 distinct CDR3 sequences listed, roughly 13% are singletons. Sequencing was done on a sample of blood. The receptors were sampled from a woman aged 18-35 years with Graves' hyperthyroidism.

This clonotype was seen ten or more times. The chain joins TRBV12-3 or TRBV12-4 to TRBJ1-1; TRBD1 matches 7 bases. The CDR3 has 17 residues. Losses at the gene ends were 0 bases for V and 1 base for J; bases not matched to a gene: 8. The CDR3 spells CASSLAGQIIKNTEAFF. The DNA of the CDR3 is TGTGCCAGCAGTTTAGCGGGACAGATTATTAAGAACACTGAAGCTTTCTTT.

In this sample, this clonotype turned up many times. The rearrangement uses TRBV28 and TRBJ2-5, with 11 bases matching TRBD2. Germline V lookup: CDR1 MDHEN, CDR2 SYDVKM. The CDR3 sequence is 17 residues long. Trimming at V came to 5 bases and at J to 1 base, leaving 9 bases not matched to a gene. The CDR3 protein is CASSATSGSAFQETQYF. DNA of the CDR3: TGTGCCAGCAGTGCAACTAGCGGGAGTGCATTCCAAGAGACCCAGTACTTC.

This clonotype was picked up many times. The rearrangement uses TRBV7-9 and TRBJ2-7; no firm D call. The CDR3 extends over 12 amino acids. From germline, CDR1 is SEHNR and CDR2 FQNEAQ (reference sequence). Trimming shortened V by 5 bases and J by 2 bases, and 7 bases separated the two germline ends. The CDR3 protein is CASSIDTYEQYF. CDR3 coding DNA: TGTGCCAGCAGCATAGACACCTACGAGCAGTACTTC.

This clonotype appeared many times. Written as DNA, the CDR3 is TGCAGCGTTGCAACGCAGGGCAACACTGAAGCTTTCTTT. Translating it yields CSVATQGNTEAFF. The V gene is TRBV29-1, the J gene TRBJ1-1; TRBD1 is a possible D gene (5 bases). Trimming took off 4 bases at V and 2 bases at J, with 11 bases between the two ends. Germline CDR1 SQVTM, CDR2 ANQGSEA. This CDR3 is built from 13 residues.

The table lists this clonotype with a few counts. This sequence joins TRBV10-3 and TRBJ1-2, with D uncertain. Germline lookup yields CDR1 ENHRY and CDR2 SYGVKD. Trimming stripped 0 bases from V and 5 bases from J, with 7 bases between. This CDR3 region has 13 residues. The CDR3: CAISESQDYGYTF. Here the CDR3 DNA reads TGTGCCATCAGTGAGTCCCAGGATTATGGCTACACCTTC.

This clonotype has a count of ten or more. An end of the junction differs from the germline gene, which may be a read error. CDR3 DNA: TGTGCCAGCAGCTTAGAGGTGAACACTGAAGCTTTCTTT. It specifies CASSLEVNTEAFF. J is TRBJ1-1 and V is TRBV5-1; D is ambiguous. The CDR3 runs 13 residues. Germline values: CDR1 SGHRS, CDR2 YFSETQ.

This clonotype was counted ten times or more. The V and J genes are TRBV19 and TRBJ2-1; TRBD2 might be the D (7 bases). Germline-derived CDR1 and CDR2 are LNHDA and SQIVND (reference sequence). This CDR3 spans 15 amino acids. Trimming stripped 10 bases from V and 5 bases from J, with 21 bases between. The CDR3 here is CATNNRGLADNEQFF. In nucleotides, the CDR3 is TGTGCCACCAACAACCGGGGGCTAGCGGACAATGAGCAGTTCTTC.

The rearrangement links TRBV6-1 to TRBJ2-6; D perhaps matches TRBD1 (6 bases). Trimming cost V 4 bases and J 1 base, with 14 bases left between them. This CDR3 is built from 17 residues. The germline CDR1 and CDR2 sequences are MNHNS and SASEGT. As DNA, the CDR3 is TGTGCCAGCAGTGGGAAAGGGGGAGTATCTGGGGCCAACGTCCTGACTTTC. Translated, it gives CASSGKGGVSGANVLTF.

Turning to this clonotype: Possible read error: a much larger clone is one base away. V gene TRBV30 combines with J gene TRBJ1-2, with TRBD1 matching over 9 bases. Trimming took 6 bases from V and 2 from J; bases not matched to a gene: 7. This CDR3 has 14 amino acids. Germline values: CDR1 GTSNPN, CDR2 SVGIG (reference sequence). The CDR3 DNA is TGTGCCTGTACCCGGGACAGGGTAAACTATGGCTACACCTTC. Protein: CACTRDRVNYGYTF.

This clonotype appeared many times. The chain joins TRBV20-1 to TRBJ1-1, with D perhaps matching TRBD1 (6 bases). The CDR3 extends over 15 amino acids. Trimming took 7 bases from V and 1 from J, leaving 19 bases between them. Germline V gene lookup returns CDR1 DFQATT and CDR2 SNEGSKA (reference sequence). CDR3 residues: CSGEGGHLSNTEAFF. For the CDR3, the DNA is TGCAGTGGAGAGGGGGGGCATCTCTCGAACACTGAAGCTTTCTTT.

V is TRBV7-2 and J is TRBJ2-2; no clear D gene. Trimming shortened V by 5 bases and J by 6 bases, and 16 bases separated the two germline ends. From germline, CDR1 is SGHTA and CDR2 FQGNSA. This CDR3 comprises 15 residues. CDR3 protein: CASSPVETQAGELFF. Written as DNA, the CDR3 is TGTGCCAGCAGCCCAGTGGAGACCCAGGCCGGGGAGCTGTTTTTT.

This clonotype was recorded at least ten times. V is TRBV7-2 and J is TRBJ2-5; a weak D match, TRBD1 (6 bases). The germline CDR1 and CDR2 sequences are SGHTA and FQGNSA. The CDR3 is 15 residues long. The V end was cut by 1 base, the J end by 5 bases, with 14 bases between. CDR3 loop: CASSLVRQAGETQYF. The CDR3 nucleotides read TGTGCCAGCAGCTTAGTTCGACAGGCAGGCGAGACCCAGTACTTC.

This clonotype appeared a few times. The rearrangement uses TRBV14 and TRBJ2-3, with 11 bases that match TRBD2. From germline, CDR1 is SGHDN and CDR2 FVKESK. J was trimmed by 4 bases and V by 4 bases; bases with no gene match: 10. The CDR3 extends over 17 amino acids. Here the CDR3 reads CASSPQTSGTFPDTQYF. The CDR3 DNA follows: TGTGCCAGCAGCCCCCAGACTAGCGGGACCTTTCCAGATACGCAGTATTTT.

A word on this clonotype: With a much larger clone just one base away, this may be a read error. The chain employs TRBV7-8 and TRBJ1-1; D might be TRBD1 (5 bases). The germline V gene encodes CDR1 SGHVS and CDR2 FQNEAQ. V gave up 5 bases and J gave up 7 bases, with 5 bases separating them. This CDR3 spans 10 amino acids. The DNA of the CDR3 is TGTGCCAGCAGCGACAGTGAAGCTTTCTTT. Its protein product is CASSDSEAFF. Using reference TRBV7-8 and TRBJ1-1 for the parts outside the CDR3, the full variable domain is GAGVSQSPRYKVAKRGQDVALRCDPISGHVSLFWYQQALGQGPEFLTYFQNEAQLDKSGLPSDRFFAERPEGSVSTLKIQRTQQEDSAVYLCASSDSEAFFGQGTRLTVV.

This clonotype was observed a handful of times. CDR3 amino acids: CASRLSPRPGYTF. In DNA form, the CDR3 reads TGTGCCAGCAGGCTTTCCCCAAGACCCGGCTACACCTTC. The gene calls are TRBV28 and TRBJ1-2; unclear D gene. CDR1 is MDHEN, CDR2 SYDVKM, per germline. Between the trimmed V and J ends, which lost 6 bases and 8 bases, there was a span of 16 bases. The CDR3 sequence is 13 residues long.

The chain employs TRBV19 and TRBJ2-2; D is perhaps TRBD2 (5 bases). The germline CDR1 and CDR2 sequences are LNHDA and SQIVND (reference sequence). CDR3 length: 16 amino acids. The V and J ends lost 1 base and 4 bases respectively, with 13 bases between them. CDR3 DNA: TGTGCCAGTAGTATAGTCACGGGGTCTAGCACCGGGGAGCTGTTTTTT. Protein product: CASSIVTGSSTGELFF.

This clonotype was seen many times. The CDR3 nucleotides read TGTGCCAGCAGTTTATCTAGAAACGAGCAGTACTTC. The encoded protein is CASSLSRNEQYF. The chain uses TRBV28 and TRBJ2-7; D not resolved. CDR3 length: 12 amino acids. From germline, CDR1 is MDHEN and CDR2 SYDVKM. V was shortened by 1 base and J by 5 bases, with 6 bases between the two germline ends.

This clonotype was found a few times. The genes are TRBV14 and TRBJ2-3, with 9 bases identical to TRBD2. This CDR3 is built from 18 residues. Germline V gives CDR1 SGHDN, CDR2 FVKESK. V was pared by 0 bases and J by 2 bases, with 9 bases of the junction left unmatched. CDR3 nucleotides: TGTGCCAGCAGCCAAGATCAGGGCCTAGCGGGATACACAGATACGCAGTATTTT. As protein: CASSQDQGLAGYTDTQYF.

The table lists this clonotype with many counts. V gene TRBV30 combines with J gene TRBJ2-1, with 8 positions matching TRBD2. The CDR3 is 16 amino acids. Germline loops: CDR1 GTSNPN, CDR2 SVGIG (reference sequence). V lost 4 bases and J lost 5; bases outside the gene matches: 13. CDR3 amino acids: CAWNRARTSSNNEQFF. In DNA, the CDR3 is TGTGCCTGGAACAGGGCGAGGACTAGCTCAAACAATGAGCAGTTCTTC.

The sample holds a few counts of this clonotype. The chain employs TRBV2 and TRBJ2-7; a weak D match, TRBD2 (6 bases). V shed 6 bases and J shed 0 bases, with 15 bases lying between them. Germline assignment: CDR1 SNHLY and CDR2 FYNNEI. The CDR3 totals 15 residues. This CDR3 is CASSPGTLFSYEQYF. The DNA of the CDR3 is TGTGCCAGCAGCCCAGGGACTCTCTTCTCCTACGAGCAGTACTTC.

The J gene is TRBJ2-1, the V gene TRBV6-1; a weak D match, TRBD2 (5 bases). Trimming took off 3 bases at V and 6 bases at J, with 12 bases between the two ends. Germline CDR1 and CDR2: MNHNS and SASEGT. The CDR3 contains 14 residues. Written as DNA, the CDR3 is TGTGCCAGCAGTGATGGGCTAGCCCTCAATGAGCAGTTCTTC. Protein sequence: CASSDGLALNEQFF.

This clonotype showed up just once. The chain has TRBV19 and TRBJ2-5; 13 bases fit TRBD2. The CDR3 totals 18 residues. V dropped 7 bases and J dropped 3; count of bases not matched to a gene: 14. Germline V lookup: CDR1 LNHDA, CDR2 SQIVND (reference sequence). CDR3 sequence (DNA): TGTGCCAGTATTGGGACTAGCGGGATCGTTAGGTGGAAAGAGACCCAGTACTTC. It translates to CASIGTSGIVRWKETQYF.

There are many counts of this clonotype. The chain recombines TRBV12-3 or TRBV12-4 with TRBJ2-7; 8 nucleotides match TRBD2. The CDR3 consists of 14 residues. Trimming took 6 bases from V and 0 from J; bases not matched to a gene: 4. The CDR3 region has the DNA TGTGCCAGCAGCCTTACTAGCGGCTCCTACGAGCAGTACTTC. Encoded protein: CASSLTSGSYEQYF.

This clonotype was counted at least ten times. V usage is TRBV11-2 and J usage is TRBJ2-3; 11 bases map to TRBD2. CDR1 SGHAT and CDR2 FQNNGV come from the germline V gene. CDR3 length: 17 amino acids. Trimming removed 4 bases from V and 0 bases from J; junction bases left unmatched: 6. CDR3 loop: CASSSQLAGGSTDTQYF. For the CDR3, the DNA is TGTGCCAGCAGCTCACAGCTAGCGGGAGGCAGCACAGATACGCAGTATTTT.

This clonotype was counted only a few times. The chain has TRBV6-1 and TRBJ1-4; D perhaps matches TRBD1 (6 bases). V was trimmed by 8 bases and J by 8 bases, leaving 21 bases between them. The CDR3 has 15 amino acids. Germline V lookup: CDR1 MNHNS, CDR2 SASEGT. Written as DNA, the CDR3 is TGTGCCAGCGGCGCAGCCTCAGGGGCTCGGGAAAAACTGTTTTTT. Protein: CASGAASGAREKLFF.

The table lists this clonotype with many counts. The rearrangement uses TRBV20-1 and TRBJ1-1, with unresolved D. Germline values: CDR1 DFQATT, CDR2 SNEGSKA (reference sequence). The CDR3 length is 15 residues. V lost 3 bases to trimming and J lost 1 base, with 15 bases between them. This CDR3 is CSASAAFLRNTEAFF. DNA for the CDR3: TGCAGTGCTAGCGCCGCATTCTTAAGGAACACTGAAGCTTTCTTT.

The J gene is TRBJ2-1, the V gene TRBV4-1, with no clear D. Per the germline V gene, CDR1 is MGHRA and CDR2 is YSYEKL. The CDR3 is made up of 13 amino acids. Trimming left V 4 bases short and J 5 bases short, with 9 bases between. CDR3 region: CASSPGPHNEQFF. Here the CDR3 DNA reads TGCGCCAGCAGCCCCGGACCTCACAATGAGCAGTTCTTC.

This clonotype was observed a few times. V usage is TRBV5-1 and J usage is TRBJ1-3; a possible D gene is TRBD1 (5 bases). Germline V gene sequence: CDR1 SGHRS, CDR2 YFSETQ. V lost 4 bases and J lost 4, with 12 bases in between. The CDR3 spans 14 residues. CDR3: CASSTDTPGNTIYF. The CDR3 DNA sequence: TGCGCCAGCAGCACGGACACTCCGGGAAACACCATATATTTT.

This clonotype was observed many times. The chain couples TRBV6-1 to TRBJ2-5; tentatively, D is TRBD2 (6 bases). Germline V gene sequence: CDR1 MNHNS, CDR2 SASEGT. The CDR3 sequence is 13 residues long. Trimming cost V 5 bases and J 1 base, with 8 bases left between them. Here the CDR3 reads CASSFGGQETQYF. CDR3 in DNA: TGTGCCAGCAGTTTCGGGGGCCAAGAGACCCAGTACTTC.